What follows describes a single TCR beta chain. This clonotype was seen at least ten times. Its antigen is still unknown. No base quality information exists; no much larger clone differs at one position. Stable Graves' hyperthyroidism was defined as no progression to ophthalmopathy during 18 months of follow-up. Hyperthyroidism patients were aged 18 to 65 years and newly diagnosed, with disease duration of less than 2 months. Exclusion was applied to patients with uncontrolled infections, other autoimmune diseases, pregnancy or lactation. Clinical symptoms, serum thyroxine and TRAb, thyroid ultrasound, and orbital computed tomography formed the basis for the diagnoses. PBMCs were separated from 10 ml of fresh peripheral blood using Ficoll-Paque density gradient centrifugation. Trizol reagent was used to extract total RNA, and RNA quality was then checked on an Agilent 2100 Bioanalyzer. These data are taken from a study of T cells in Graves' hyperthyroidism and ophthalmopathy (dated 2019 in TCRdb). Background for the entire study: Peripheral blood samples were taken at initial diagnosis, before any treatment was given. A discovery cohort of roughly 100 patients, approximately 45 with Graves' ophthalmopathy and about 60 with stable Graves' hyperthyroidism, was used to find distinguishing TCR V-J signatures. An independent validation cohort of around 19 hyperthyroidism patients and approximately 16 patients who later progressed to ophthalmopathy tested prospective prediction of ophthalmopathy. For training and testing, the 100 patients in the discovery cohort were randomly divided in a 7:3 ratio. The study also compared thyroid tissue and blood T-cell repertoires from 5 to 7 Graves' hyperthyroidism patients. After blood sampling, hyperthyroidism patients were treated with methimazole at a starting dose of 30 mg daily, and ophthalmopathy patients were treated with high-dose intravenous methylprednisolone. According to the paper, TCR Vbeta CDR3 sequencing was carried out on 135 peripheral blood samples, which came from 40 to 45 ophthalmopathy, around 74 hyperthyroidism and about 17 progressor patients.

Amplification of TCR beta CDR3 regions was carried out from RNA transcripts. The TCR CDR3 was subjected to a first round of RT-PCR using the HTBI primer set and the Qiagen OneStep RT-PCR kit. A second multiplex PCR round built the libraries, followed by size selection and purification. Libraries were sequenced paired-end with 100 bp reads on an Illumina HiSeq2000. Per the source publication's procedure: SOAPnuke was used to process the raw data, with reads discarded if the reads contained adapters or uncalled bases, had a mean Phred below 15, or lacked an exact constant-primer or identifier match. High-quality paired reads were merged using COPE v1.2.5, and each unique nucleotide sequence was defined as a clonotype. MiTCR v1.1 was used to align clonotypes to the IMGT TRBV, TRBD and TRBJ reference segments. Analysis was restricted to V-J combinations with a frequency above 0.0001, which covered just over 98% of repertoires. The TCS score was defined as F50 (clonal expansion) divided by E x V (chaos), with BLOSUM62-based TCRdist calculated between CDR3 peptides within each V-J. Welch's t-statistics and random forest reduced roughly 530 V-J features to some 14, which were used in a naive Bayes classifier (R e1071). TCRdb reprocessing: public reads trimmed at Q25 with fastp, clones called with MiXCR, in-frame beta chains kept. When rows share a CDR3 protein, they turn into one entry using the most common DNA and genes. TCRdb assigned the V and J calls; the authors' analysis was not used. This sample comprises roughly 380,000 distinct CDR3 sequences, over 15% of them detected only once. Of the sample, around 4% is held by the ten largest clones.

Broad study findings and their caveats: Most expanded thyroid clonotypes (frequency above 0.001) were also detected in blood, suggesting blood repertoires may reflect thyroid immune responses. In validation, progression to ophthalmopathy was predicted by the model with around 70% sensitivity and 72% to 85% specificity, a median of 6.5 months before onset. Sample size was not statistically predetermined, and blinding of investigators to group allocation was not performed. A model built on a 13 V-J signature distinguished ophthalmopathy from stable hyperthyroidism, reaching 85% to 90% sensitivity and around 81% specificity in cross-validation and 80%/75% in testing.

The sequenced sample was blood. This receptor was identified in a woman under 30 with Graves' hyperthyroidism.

This receptor has the CDR3 CASSYGGRVGITEAFF. DNA sequence: TGTGCCAGCAGTTACGGGGGGCGGGTAGGGATTACTGAAGCTTTCTTT. The chain joins TRBV6-5 to TRBJ1-1; the D region possibly corresponds to TRBD1 (6 bases align). Based on the germline V gene, the CDR1 and CDR2 sequences are MNHEY and SVGAGI. The junction shows trimming of 2 bases on V and 5 bases on J, plus 18 bases between the germline ends. The CDR3 runs 16 amino acids, cysteine and phenylalanine included. Only the CDR3 portion is preserved as DNA: 48 bases, with reading frame beginning at the first base.